The clone carrying this T cell receptor beta chain was detected a few times. This entry is derived from a study of blood T cells in healthy people across ages. CDR3 length: 13 amino acids. V shed 1 base and J shed 4 bases, with 7 bases lying between them. In germline, CDR1 is SGHVS, CDR2 FQNEAQ. Then a second PCR, running roughly 7 to 11 cycles, was carried out with a sample-barcoded 5' primer and a J-beta primer mix. TCRdb called the 5' RACE reads again in MiXCR, with one record for every CDR3 protein. The sample has 550,000 to 650,000 distinct CDR3 sequences, about 30% seen once. This TCR came from a woman at least 80 years old in good health. J is TRBJ1-2 and V is TRBV7-8; D call uncertain. Sequencing input: blood. In DNA form, the CDR3 reads TGTGCCAGCAGCTTAGAACAGATCTATGGCTACACCTTC. This translates into CASSLEQIYGYTF.